The present entry profiles one T cell receptor (beta chain) with its context. Other DNA sequences in this sample translate to the same CDR3. The germline V gene encodes CDR1 SGHDT and CDR2 YYEEEE. The CDR3 length is 13 residues. V shed 2 bases and J shed 4 bases, with 9 bases lying between them. This record comes from a study of OX40 agonist ivuxolimab in advanced cancers. Method: immunoSEQ multiplex PCR; TCRdb's copy keeps in-frame clones and lacks some. The sample lists roughly 29,000 clones; 80% to 95% were seen once. This receptor was obtained from an adult with an advanced solid tumor such as melanoma, head and neck, liver or kidney cancer. The chain uses TRBV5-6 and TRBJ1-1; maybe TRBD1 (5 bases). The sequencing here drew on CD4+ or CD8+ T cells sorted from blood, taken in a trial of the OX40 agonist ivuxolimab. As DNA, the CDR3 is TGTGCCAGCAGCTTCGGCGGGGGCACTGAAGCTTTCTTT. This codes for CASSFGGGTEAFF.